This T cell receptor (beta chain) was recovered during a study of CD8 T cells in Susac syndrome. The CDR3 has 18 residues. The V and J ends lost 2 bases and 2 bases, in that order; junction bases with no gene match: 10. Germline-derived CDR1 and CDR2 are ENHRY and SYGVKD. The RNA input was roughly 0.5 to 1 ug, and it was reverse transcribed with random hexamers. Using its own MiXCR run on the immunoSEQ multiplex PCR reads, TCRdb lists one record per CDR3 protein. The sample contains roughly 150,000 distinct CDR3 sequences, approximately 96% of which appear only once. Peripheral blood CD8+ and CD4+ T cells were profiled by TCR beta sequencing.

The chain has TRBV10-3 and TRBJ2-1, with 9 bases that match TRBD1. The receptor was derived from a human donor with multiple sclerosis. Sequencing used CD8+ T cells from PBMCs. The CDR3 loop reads CAISEPAGTGRAYNEQFF. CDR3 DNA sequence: TGTGCCATCAGTGAGCCCGCGGGGACAGGGAGGGCCTACAATGAGCAGTTCTTC.